This entry lists 20 T cell receptor beta chains sequenced from one sample in a study of cytomegalovirus exposure and HLA in healthy donors. Primers for the PCR totalled 60 Vbeta and 13 Jbeta. Clones were sequenced by immunoSEQ multiplex PCR, and TCRdb holds only the in-frame ones, with some missing. This sample's table has more than 60,000 clones. The sample taken for sequencing was PBMCs. The source is a boy younger than 18 in good health and CMV-seronegative.

The CDR3 coding sequence is TGCGCCAGCGCACTGGGGGGTTTACGGGACAGACGGACGCACGAGCAGTACTTC. Its translation: CASALGGLRDRRTHEQYF. The chain couples TRBV5-1 to TRBJ2-7; a possible D gene is TRBD1 (7 bases). The germline V and J ends were trimmed by 7 bases and 5 bases, with 31 bases remaining between them. Germline loops: CDR1 SGHRS, CDR2 YFSETQ. The CDR3 is made up of 18 amino acids. The full variable domain, completed using reference TRBV5-1 and TRBJ2-7, is KAGVTQTPRYLIKTRGQQVTLSCSPISGHRSVSWYQQTPGQGLQFLFEYFSETQRNKGNFPGRFSGRQFSNSRSEMNVSTLELGDSALYLCASALGGLRDRRTHEQYFGPGTRLTVT.

This rearrangement joins TRBV20-1 to TRBJ2-7; no reliable D call. Germline lookup yields CDR1 DFQATT and CDR2 SNEGSKA (reference sequence). The CDR3 loop spans 10 amino acids. Trimming cost V 5 bases and J 6 bases, with 8 bases left between them. DNA of the CDR3: TGCAGTGCTCTCAGTGGCGAGCAGTACTTC. It codes for CSALSGEQYF.

This chain uses TRBV18 with TRBJ2-3; D gene unclear. Trimming stripped 1 base from V and 0 bases from J, with 11 bases between. Per the germline V gene, CDR1 is KGHSH and CDR2 is LQKENI. The CDR3 sequence is 16 residues long. In DNA form, the CDR3 reads TGTGCCAGCTCACCACAAGAGGCACCTAGCACAGATACGCAGTATTTT. The encoded protein is CASSPQEAPSTDTQYF. The variable domain in full, completed from reference TRBV18 and TRBJ2-3, reads NAGVMQNPRHLVRRRGQEARLRCSPMKGHSHVYWYRQLPEEGLKFMVYLQKENIIDESGMPKERFSAEFPKEGPSILRIQQVVRGDSAAYFCASSPQEAPSTDTQYFGPGTRLTVL.

This chain joins TRBV7-9 and TRBJ2-7; 11 nucleotides match TRBD2. The V and J ends lost 8 bases and 0 bases, in that order; junction bases with no gene match: 12. Germline V gives CDR1 SEHNR, CDR2 FQNEAQ (reference sequence). This CDR3 is 17 amino acids long. For the CDR3, the DNA is TGTGCCAGCGCCGCTACTAGCGGGGGCCCAAGCTCCTACGAGCAGTACTTC. Amino acids: CASAATSGGPSSYEQYF.

The J gene is TRBJ1-1, the V gene TRBV5-4; D is unclear. The CDR3 has 13 residues. Germline CDR1 is SGHNT and CDR2 is YYREEE (reference sequence). The V end lost 4 bases, the J end lost 1 base, and 8 bases lay between the germline ends. The CDR3 DNA is TGTGCCAGCAGCACCCGGGAGAACACTGAAGCTTTCTTT. This translates into CASSTRENTEAFF.

On this clone itself: One end of the junction fails to match germline, which may point to a read error. The chain couples TRBV2 to TRBJ2-5; D unclear. The CDR3 contains 14 residues. Germline V gene data show CDR1 as SNHLY and CDR2 as FYNNEI. CDR3 DNA: TGTGCCAGCAGTGCAACCTCGCGGCAAGAGGCCCAGTACTTC. This translates into CASSATSRQEAQYF.

In regard to this clone: A junction boundary mismatches the germline segment, possibly from a read error. This rearrangement joins TRBV28 to TRBJ1-5; 10 bases map to TRBD1. CDR1 MDHEN and CDR2 SYDVKM come from the germline V gene. This CDR3 is 15 amino acids long. The CDR3 region is CASSIWTGGYQPQHF. The CDR3, as DNA: TGTGCCAGCAGTATATGGACAGGGGGATACCAGCCCCAGCATTTT. The full variable domain, with the rest looked up from reference TRBV28 and TRBJ1-5, is DVKVTQSSRYLVKRTGEKVFLECVQDMDHENMFWYRQDPGLGLRLIYFSYDVKMKEKGDIPEGYSVSREKKERFSLILESASTNQTSMYLCASSIWTGGYQPQHFGDGTRLSIL.

This rearrangement joins TRBV5-1 to TRBJ2-3; 13 bases are a match to TRBD2. The CDR3 runs 17 residues. Unmatched junction bases numbered 4, after V lost 3 bases and J lost 0 bases. Per the germline V gene, CDR1 is SGHRS and CDR2 is YFSETQ. CDR3: CASSSGLAGTSTDTQYF. DNA of the CDR3: TGCGCCAGCAGCTCGGGACTAGCGGGAACTAGCACAGATACGCAGTATTTT.

The chain couples TRBV27 to TRBJ1-6, with a possible D match to TRBD1 (5 bases). The germline gives CDR1 MNHEY, CDR2 SMNVEV (reference sequence). V lost 5 bases and J lost 2, with 16 bases in between. This CDR3 contains 17 residues. This chain's CDR3 is CASSLQRRGAYNSPLHF. The CDR3, as DNA: TGTGCCAGCAGTCTTCAGAGGAGGGGAGCCTATAATTCACCCCTCCACTTT.

This chain links TRBV10-2 with TRBJ2-7; D gene ambiguous. With 4 bases removed from V and 6 bases from J, the gap between germline ends came to 10 bases. Germline V gene sequence: CDR1 WSHSY, CDR2 SAAADI. CDR3 size: 12 residues. CDR3 sequence reads: CASSALASEQYF. CDR3 coding DNA: TGCGCCAGCAGTGCCCTTGCGAGCGAGCAGTACTTC.

The V gene is TRBV7-9, the J gene TRBJ1-2, with 7 positions matching TRBD1. This CDR3 is built from 13 residues. V lost 5 bases, J lost 7 bases, and 7 bases stayed unmatched. Germline assignment: CDR1 SEHNR and CDR2 FQNEAQ (reference sequence). The CDR3 DNA follows: TGTGCCAGCAGCCCGGACAGGCACCTTGGCTACACCTTC. It encodes CASSPDRHLGYTF. Together with reference TRBV7-9 and TRBJ1-2, the CDR3 gives the full variable domain: DTGVSQNPRHKITKRGQNVTFRCDPISEHNRLYWYRQTLGQGPEFLTYFQNEAQLEKSRLLSDRFSAERPKGSFSTLEIQRTEQGDSAMYLCASSPDRHLGYTFGSGTRLTVV.

The chain employs TRBV27 and TRBJ2-2, with TRBD1 matching 9 bases. The germline V gene has CDR1 MNHEY and CDR2 SMNVEV (reference sequence). The CDR3 contains 16 residues. J lost 4 bases, V lost 2 bases, and 5 bases had no gene match. The CDR3 sequence: CASSLTPTGGTGELFF. In DNA form, the CDR3 reads TGTGCCAGCAGTTTAACCCCGACAGGGGGCACCGGGGAGCTGTTTTTT.

The chain uses TRBV18 and TRBJ1-5, with D possibly matching TRBD1 (6 bases). The CDR3 extends over 16 amino acids. V lost 1 base and J 5 bases, leaving 15 bases between the germline ends. Germline-derived CDR1 and CDR2 are KGHSH and LQKENI. CDR3 protein: CASSPQGQRGHQPQHF. For the CDR3, the DNA is TGTGCCAGCTCACCACAGGGACAAAGGGGTCATCAGCCCCAGCATTTT.

The J gene is TRBJ1-1, the V gene TRBV6-4; 9 bases match TRBD1. Germline CDR1 and CDR2: MRHNA and SNTAGT. The J segment lost 0 bases and the V segment lost 6 bases, leaving 8 bases of the junction unmatched. The CDR3 is made up of 16 amino acids. The CDR3 DNA reads TGTGCCAGCAGGGCACAGGGGGCATATATGAACACTGAAGCTTTCTTT. Translating it yields CASRAQGAYMNTEAFF.

Points on this clone: At the DNA level, this CDR3 is encoded by other sequences in the same sample as well. The genes are TRBV4-2 and TRBJ2-2; possibly TRBD1 for D (6 bases). Germline V gene lookup returns CDR1 LGHNA and CDR2 YNFKEQ. This CDR3 comprises 18 residues. Trimming took 11 bases from V and 3 from J, leaving 28 bases between them. CDR3 nucleotide sequence: TGTGCCTCCAGCCAGGACCAAACAGGGTTTCGGGACACCGGGGAGCTGTTTTTT. This sequence encodes CASSQDQTGFRDTGELFF.

J is TRBJ2-3 and V is TRBV2; the D gene is possibly TRBD1 (6 bases). Germline CDR1 reads SNHLY; CDR2 reads FYNNEI. The CDR3 contains 14 residues. Trimming took off 4 bases at V and 5 bases at J, with 13 bases between the two ends. The CDR3 DNA sequence: TGTGCCAGCAGTGTTACCAGGGGAGAAGATACGCAGTATTTT. This gives the protein CASSVTRGEDTQYF.

The V and J genes are TRBV19 and TRBJ1-5, with 7 bases that match TRBD1. The CDR3 sequence is 16 residues long. The V and J ends lost 5 bases and 2 bases, in that order; junction bases with no gene match: 9. Germline V gene sequence: CDR1 LNHDA, CDR2 SQIVND (reference sequence). CDR3 sequence reads: CASSHEGALGNQPQHF. The CDR3 DNA sequence: TGTGCCAGTAGTCATGAGGGGGCGCTTGGCAATCAGCCCCAGCATTTT.

The chain carries TRBV5-4 and TRBJ1-4; TRBD1 matches 11 bases. V was pared by 4 bases and J by 6 bases, with 8 bases of the junction left unmatched. CDR1 and CDR2 from the germline V gene are SGHNT and YYREEE (reference sequence). This CDR3 spans 16 amino acids. CDR3 bases: TGTGCCAGCAGCAGAAGGACAGGGGGCGCCGATGAAAAACTGTTTTTT. Translation: CASSRRTGGADEKLFF.

The V and J genes are TRBV4-3 and TRBJ1-1; D remains ambiguous. Trimming removed 2 bases from V and 3 bases from J, with 19 bases in between. Germline V gene lookup returns CDR1 LGHNA and CDR2 YSLEER. This CDR3 has 17 amino acids. The CDR3 region is CASSQRSGEGWDTEAFF. The DNA for the CDR3 is TGCGCCAGCAGCCAAAGGAGTGGAGAAGGCTGGGACACTGAAGCTTTCTTT.

The rearrangement joins TRBV5-1 to TRBJ1-1, with TRBD1 matching over 9 bases. CDR3 length: 14 amino acids. Germline V gene lookup returns CDR1 SGHRS and CDR2 YFSETQ. J was trimmed by 5 bases and V by 0 bases; bases with no gene match: 2. The CDR3: CASSLAGTGTEAFF. CDR3 nucleotide sequence: TGCGCCAGCAGCTTGGCTGGGACAGGGACTGAAGCTTTCTTT. Looking up the rest from reference TRBV5-1 and TRBJ1-1 gives the full variable domain: KAGVTQTPRYLIKTRGQQVTLSCSPISGHRSVSWYQQTPGQGLQFLFEYFSETQRNKGNFPGRFSGRQFSNSRSEMNVSTLELGDSALYLCASSLAGTGTEAFFGQGTRLTVV.